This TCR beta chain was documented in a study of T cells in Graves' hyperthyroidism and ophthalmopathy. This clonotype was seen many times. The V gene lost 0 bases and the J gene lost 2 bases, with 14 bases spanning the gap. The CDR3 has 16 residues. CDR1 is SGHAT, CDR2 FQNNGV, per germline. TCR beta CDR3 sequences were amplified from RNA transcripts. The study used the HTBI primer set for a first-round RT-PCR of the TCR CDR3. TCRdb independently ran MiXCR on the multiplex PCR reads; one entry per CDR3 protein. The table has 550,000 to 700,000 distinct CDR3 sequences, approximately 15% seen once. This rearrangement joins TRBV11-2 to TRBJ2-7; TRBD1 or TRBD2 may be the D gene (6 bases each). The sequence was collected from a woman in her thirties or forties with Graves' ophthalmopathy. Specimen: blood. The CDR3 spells CASSLDGAGTPYEQYF. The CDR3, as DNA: TGTGCCAGCAGCTTAGACGGGGCGGGGACACCCTACGAGCAGTACTTC.